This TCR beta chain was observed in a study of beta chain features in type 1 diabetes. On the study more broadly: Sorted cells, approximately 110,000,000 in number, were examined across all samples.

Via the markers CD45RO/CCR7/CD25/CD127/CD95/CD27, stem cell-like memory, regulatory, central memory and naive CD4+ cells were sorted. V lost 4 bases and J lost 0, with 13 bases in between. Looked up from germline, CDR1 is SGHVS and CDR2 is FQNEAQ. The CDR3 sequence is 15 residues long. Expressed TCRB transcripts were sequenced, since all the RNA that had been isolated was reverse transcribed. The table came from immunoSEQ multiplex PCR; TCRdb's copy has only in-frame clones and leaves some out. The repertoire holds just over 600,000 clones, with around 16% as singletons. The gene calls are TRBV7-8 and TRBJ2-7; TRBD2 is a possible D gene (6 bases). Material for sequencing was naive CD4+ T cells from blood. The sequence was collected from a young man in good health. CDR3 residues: CASSYPRGNSYEQYF. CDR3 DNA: TGTGCCAGCAGCTATCCTCGGGGGAACTCCTACGAGCAGTACTTC.